This passage covers 17 T cell receptor beta chains from one sample sequenced in a study of blood T cell repertoires in COVID-19. TCRdb's copy holds only in-frame clones and misses some; the assay was immunoSEQ multiplex PCR. The sample has fewer than 350,000 clones; under 90% are singletons. The sample was peripheral blood. The receptors shown here come from a woman aged 55-70 years with active or convalescent COVID-19.

This clone appeared a single time. The chain combines TRBV5-1 with TRBJ1-1; D call uncertain. The CDR3 has 13 residues. The V end was cut by 0 bases, the J end by 7 bases, with 10 bases between. Per the germline V gene, CDR1 is SGHRS and CDR2 is YFSETQ. CDR3 DNA: TGCGCCAGCAGCTTGGCGGCCGGGGATGAAGCTTTCTTT. Its translation is CASSLAAGDEAFF.

The chain couples TRBV7-9 to TRBJ1-5; 11 bases map to TRBD1. The CDR3 has 16 amino acids. CDR1 and CDR2 (germline): SEHNR, FQNEAQ (reference sequence). Germline trimming cut 5 bases from V and 3 bases from J; bases unmatched to any gene: 6. The CDR3: CASSQWDRGINQPQHF. CDR3 DNA sequence: TGTGCCAGCAGCCAGTGGGACAGGGGGATCAATCAGCCCCAGCATTTT.

This clone was seen once. The rearrangement links TRBV5-1 to TRBJ2-3; TRBD2 is a possible D gene (6 bases). CDR3 length equals 14 residues. Germline V gene lookup returns CDR1 SGHRS and CDR2 YFSETQ. The germline V and J ends were trimmed by 0 bases and 10 bases, with 15 bases remaining between them. The CDR3 spells CASSLETTWGAQYF. Here the CDR3 DNA reads TGCGCCAGCAGCTTGGAAACTACTTGGGGGGCGCAGTATTTT.

The chain carries TRBV10-3 and TRBJ1-5, with TRBD1 matching 9 bases. This CDR3 spans 17 amino acids. The V segment lost 4 bases and the J segment 4 bases; nucleotides outside the gene matches: 11. The germline gives CDR1 ENHRY, CDR2 SYGVKD. Here the CDR3 reads CAISGTGVRDYNQPQHF. CDR3 nucleotides: TGTGCCATCAGTGGGACAGGGGTCCGCGACTATAATCAGCCCCAGCATTTT.

The gene calls are TRBV7-8 and TRBJ1-1; 7 bases are a match to TRBD1. V lost 1 base, J lost 1 base, and 3 bases stayed unmatched. Germline values: CDR1 SGHVS, CDR2 FQNEAQ. The CDR3 consists of 15 residues. The CDR3 DNA sequence: TGTGCCAGCAGCTTAGAGGGGACAGAGAACACTGAAGCTTTCTTT. Amino acids: CASSLEGTENTEAFF.

The chain employs TRBV6-2 or TRBV6-3 and TRBJ2-4; 8 bases line up with TRBD1. Germline V gene sequence: CDR1 MNHEY, CDR2 SVGEGT. Unmatched junction bases numbered 4, after V lost 0 bases and J lost 0 bases. The CDR3 runs 17 residues. This CDR3 reads CASSYSGTGLAKNIQYF. As DNA, the CDR3 is TGTGCCAGCAGTTACTCGGGGACAGGTCTAGCCAAAAACATTCAGTACTTC.

This chain uses TRBV2 with TRBJ2-2; 10 nucleotides line up with TRBD1. The ends lost 4 bases at V and 4 bases at J; junction bases unmatched: 3. This CDR3 comprises 15 residues. Per the germline V gene, CDR1 is SNHLY and CDR2 is FYNNEI. The CDR3 here is CASSGTGGTTGELFF. CDR3 bases: TGTGCCAGCAGTGGGACAGGGGGTACCACCGGGGAGCTGTTTTTT.

V usage is TRBV7-2 and J usage is TRBJ2-1, with 13 bases identical to TRBD2. J lost 4 bases, V lost 5 bases, and 2 bases had no gene match. The germline CDR1 and CDR2 sequences are SGHTA and FQGNSA. The CDR3 extends over 15 amino acids. DNA of the CDR3: TGTGCCAGCAGCACTAGCGGGGGGGCTTACAATGAGCAGTTCTTC. Its protein is CASSTSGGAYNEQFF.

CDR3 amino acids: CASSFWRGGFSTDTQYF. In DNA, the CDR3 is TGTGCCAGCAGCTTTTGGCGGGGGGGCTTTAGCACAGATACGCAGTATTTT. The rearrangement uses TRBV7-2 and TRBJ2-3; 9 bases map to TRBD2. Germline V lookup: CDR1 SGHTA, CDR2 FQGNSA. This CDR3 is built from 17 residues. The J segment lost 0 bases and the V segment lost 3 bases, leaving 7 bases of the junction unmatched.

This clone was seen only a few times. The chain carries TRBV30 and TRBJ1-3, with a weak D call TRBD1 (5 bases). The CDR3 contains 12 residues. V lost 4 bases to trimming and J lost 4 bases, with 8 bases between them. CDR1 and CDR2 from the germline V gene are GTSNPN and SVGIG (reference sequence). This CDR3 reads CAWTRGGNTIYF. CDR3 DNA: TGTGCCTGGACCCGGGGGGGAAACACCATATATTTT.

This chain connects TRBV6-6 to TRBJ2-7; 10 nucleotides match TRBD2. CDR1 and CDR2 (germline): MNHNY, SVGAGI (reference sequence). V was pared by 6 bases and J by 3 bases, with 8 bases of the junction left unmatched. The CDR3 contains 15 residues. Here the CDR3 reads CASRPGLADLYEQYF. CDR3 DNA sequence: TGTGCCAGCAGGCCAGGACTAGCGGATCTCTACGAGCAGTACTTC.

The chain uses TRBV7-9 and TRBJ2-6; perhaps TRBD2 as D (6 bases). The CDR3 length is 14 residues. The ends were cut back, 5 bases at V and 2 bases at J, with 7 bases in the middle. Germline CDR1 SEHNR, CDR2 FQNEAQ (reference sequence). As DNA, the CDR3 is TGTGCCAGCAGCGGCGGGGCTGGGGCCAACGTCCTGACTTTC. It encodes CASSGGAGANVLTF.

V and J are TRBV5-6 and TRBJ1-2; no reliable D call. CDR3 length: 17 amino acids. Germline lookup yields CDR1 SGHDT and CDR2 YYEEEE. Between the trimmed V and J ends, which lost 0 bases and 4 bases, there was a span of 19 bases. In DNA, the CDR3 is TGTGCCAGCAGCTTGGAAGAGGGAGGGCTACGACGCTATGGCTACACCTTC. This sequence encodes CASSLEEGGLRRYGYTF.

This clone occurred once. The chain combines TRBV4-3 with TRBJ2-5, with 9 nucleotides matching TRBD1. The CDR3 sequence is 14 residues long. V lost 1 base and J lost 4; bases outside the gene matches: 1. CDR1 is LGHNA and CDR2 is YSLEER in the germline V gene. In DNA form, the CDR3 reads TGCGCCAGCAGCCAAGGACAGGGGGTAGAGACCCAGTACTTC. This translates into CASSQGQGVETQYF.

This chain joins TRBV7-9 and TRBJ1-1, with 10 bases matching TRBD1. CDR3 length: 16 amino acids. Germline V gene sequence: CDR1 SEHNR, CDR2 FQNEAQ (reference sequence). The ends lost 3 bases at V and 11 bases at J; junction bases unmatched: 15. Here the CDR3 reads CASSFTWDRGLSGAFF. In DNA form, the CDR3 reads TGTGCCAGCAGCTTCACTTGGGACAGGGGATTGTCGGGCGCTTTCTTT.

The chain uses TRBV5-1 and TRBJ2-7; D is perhaps TRBD1 (5 bases). The V gene's germline CDR1 is SGHRS and CDR2 YFSETQ. The CDR3 is made up of 14 amino acids. V was trimmed by 0 bases and J by 2 bases, leaving 9 bases between them. The CDR3 DNA is TGCGCCAGCAGCTTGGGGGGCCGAACCTACGAGCAGTACTTC. As protein: CASSLGGRTYEQYF.

This clone appeared a few times. The chain employs TRBV2 and TRBJ1-1; D unclear. Germline CDR1 is SNHLY and CDR2 is FYNNEI. Trimming took 5 bases from V and 1 from J, leaving 8 bases between them. The CDR3 totals 13 residues. In nucleotides, the CDR3 is TGTGCCAGCAGTCACTCCCCGAACACTGAAGCTTTCTTT. It translates to CASSHSPNTEAFF. The full variable domain, its missing parts supplied by reference TRBV2 and TRBJ1-1, is EPEVTQTPSHQVTQMGQEVILRCVPISNHLYFYWYRQILGQKVEFLVSFYNNEISEKSEIFDDQFSVERPDGSNFTLKIRSTKLEDSAMYFCASSHSPNTEAFFGQGTRLTVV.